Reported below is one TCR beta chain. The antigen is unknown. With a constant-region primer, TCR beta cDNA was made from approximately 510 ng of total RNA. Three-round nested multiplex PCR performed with slightly modified ARM-PCR produced the TCR beta libraries. Investigators reported that the first two PCR rounds, at 10 to 11 cycles each, used TRBV1-TRBV30 forward primers with a C-beta reverse primer. TCRdb reanalysed the multiplex PCR reads using MiXCR and keeps one entry per CDR3 protein. The sample comprises more than 85,000 distinct CDR3 sequences, around 84% of which are singletons, and approximately 21% rests with the top ten. This sample stems from a study of tumor-infiltrating lymphocytes in primary liver carcinoma. Study-level findings and limits: Researchers report that only about 7-24% of top clones turned up in all five tumor regions. Tumor specimens were characterized by a significantly higher top-250-clone fraction than blood (p = 0.039).

CDR1 SQVTM and CDR2 ANQGSEA come from the germline V gene. The CDR3 runs 10 residues. The study co-extracted DNA and RNA from 20-30 mg of unsorted bulk tissue. The chain employs TRBV29-1 and TRBJ1-1, with unresolved D. This clonotype was sampled from a man aged 35 to 55 with primary liver carcinoma and hepatitis B virus infection. The sequenced sample consisted of liver tumor tissue from sampling region 3. Stated subset: tumor region T3, left-lateral pole. The CDR3 here is CISLNTEAFF. DNA of the CDR3: TGCATCTCTCTGAACACTGAAGCTTTCTTT.